These T cell receptor beta chains were read from a single sample in a study of PD-1 blockade in classical Hodgkin lymphoma. Data came from immunoSEQ multiplex PCR; TCRdb stores just in-frame clones and leaves some out. Of about 90,000 clones listed, about nine tenths are singletons. This sample comprised peripheral blood mononuclear cells (PBMCs), obtained before the fourth cycle of nivolumab. Source of these receptors: a human donor with classical Hodgkin lymphoma. CDR3s include the opening cysteine and the closing phenylalanine or tryptophan. Each record gives: J gene, D gene, clone size, V gene, CDR3 DNA, CDR3 protein. D genes are given only for firm matches. Size values are once, few and many counts, or a class for expanded clones, and some rows have none.

TRBJ2-1	.	.	TRBV4-1	TGCGCCAGCAGCCAGCCGGGTCCGGGAGTATGGGAGCAGTTCTTC	CASSQPGPGVWEQFF
TRBJ2-7	TRBD1	once	TRBV7-6	TGTGCCAGCAGTCTAAACCAGGGACAGCTCCACGAGCAGTACTTC	CASSLNQGQLHEQYF
TRBJ2-5	.	.	TRBV7-9	TGTGCCAGCAGCTTAGTCCAAGAGACCCAGTACTTC	CASSLVQETQYF
TRBJ2-7	.	.	TRBV19	TGTGCCAGTAGTAACGGAGTACTCGAGCAGTACTTC	CASSNGVLEQYF
TRBJ1-4	.	.	TRBV2	TGTGCCAGCAGTGTGACAGCAACTAATGAAAAACTGTTTTTT	CASSVTATNEKLFF
TRBJ2-1	.	.	TRBV19	TGTGCCAGTAGTATACGGGGGGCCAACTACAATGAGCAGTTCTTC	CASSIRGANYNEQFF
TRBJ2-2	TRBD2	.	TRBV9	TGTGCCAGCAGCTTCCCGGGGGGGCAGATAAACACCGGGGAGCTGTTTTTT	CASSFPGGQINTGELFF
TRBJ1-2	TRBD1	once	TRBV5-4	TGTGCCAGCAGCTTGGAGGCAGGGGGGCATTTTGCGGGCGGCTACACCTTC	CASSLEAGGHFAGGYTF
TRBJ1-3	.	.	TRBV2	TGTGCCAGCAGTGGGTCGACACTGACCTCTGGAAACACCATATATTTT	CASSGSTLTSGNTIYF
TRBJ2-1	.	.	TRBV30	TGTGCCTGGAGTGTAGAGAGGGGGACTACCTACAATGAGCAGTTCTTC	CAWSVERGTTYNEQFF
TRBJ2-1	TRBD2	.	TRBV29-1	TGCAGCGTTGAGGGACTAGCGGGGGGTAATGAGCAGTTCTTC	CSVEGLAGGNEQFF
TRBJ2-7	.	once	TRBV5-6	TGTGCCAGCAGCTTGGGGCAGGGTTTCTCCTACGAGCAGTACTTC	CASSLGQGFSYEQYF
TRBJ2-1	.	.	TRBV4-3	TGCGCCAGCAGCCCCGGACCGTCGTTTTGGGATGAGCAGTTCTTC	CASSPGPSFWDEQFF